The 19 T cell receptor beta chains reported below all come from one sample, sequenced in a study of blood T cells in healthy people across ages. The authors ran a second PCR of 7 to 11 cycles using a sample-barcoded 5' primer and a J-beta primer mix. Using its own MiXCR run on the 5' RACE reads, TCRdb lists one record per CDR3 protein. The sample yields about 1.8 million distinct CDR3 sequences, roughly 50% seen once. What was sequenced was blood. These receptors all come from a middle-aged woman in good health.

This clonotype was seen just once. The J gene is TRBJ2-7, the V gene TRBV5-1, with 8 bases lining up with TRBD1. CDR1 is SGHRS, CDR2 YFSETQ, per germline. The CDR3 consists of 19 residues. J gave up 1 base and V 4 bases, and 19 bases lay outside the gene matches. For the CDR3, the DNA is TGCGCCAGCAGCCATTCGATCGGGACAGGCCTCCTCCCGTCCTACGAGCAGTACTTC. This encodes CASSHSIGTGLLPSYEQYF.

The chain recombines TRBV29-1 with TRBJ2-3; 9 nucleotides agree with TRBD1. This CDR3 region has 15 residues. Trimming removed 3 bases from V and 1 base from J; junction bases left unmatched: 5. Germline CDR1 SQVTM, CDR2 ANQGSEA. The CDR3 sequence: CSVDRDRVGTDTQYF. The CDR3 nucleotides are TGCAGCGTTGACCGGGACAGGGTAGGCACAGATACGCAGTATTTT.

About this clonotype itself: At one end, the junction sequence differs from germline, possibly due to a read error. The gene calls are TRBV5-1 and TRBJ2-6, with D perhaps matching TRBD1 (6 bases). The CDR3 contains 16 residues. From germline, CDR1 is SGHRS and CDR2 YFSETQ. In DNA, the CDR3 is TGCACCAGCCAAAAAGGGGGAGCTTCTGGGGCCAACGTCCTGACTTTC. Its translation: CTSQKGGASGANVLTF.

The rearrangement uses TRBV28 and TRBJ2-7, with 9 nucleotides matching TRBD2. Germline CDR1 is MDHEN and CDR2 is SYDVKM. J was trimmed by 3 bases and V by 4 bases; bases with no gene match: 7. The CDR3 spans 15 residues. CDR3 DNA sequence: TGTGCCAGCAGTTCTCGGCGGGGGGGATACTACGAGCAGTACTTC. Its protein is CASSSRRGGYYEQYF.

J is TRBJ1-6 and V is TRBV4-3; the D gene is possibly TRBD1 (5 bases). The CDR3 totals 15 residues. Per germline, CDR1 LGHNA and CDR2 YSLEER. Trimming shortened V by 1 base and J by 9 bases, and 13 bases separated the two germline ends. CDR3 sequence: CASSQAAGVASPLHF. The DNA of the CDR3 is TGCGCCAGCAGCCAAGCTGCGGGGGTGGCTTCACCCCTCCACTTT.

This clonotype appeared a few times. This rearrangement joins TRBV3-1 to TRBJ1-5; no clear D. Trimming took off 1 base at V and 4 bases at J, with 11 bases between the two ends. CDR1 is LGHDT and CDR2 is YNNKEL in the germline V gene (reference sequence). This CDR3 spans 15 amino acids. The chain's CDR3 is CASSQVTEPNQPQHF. CDR3 nucleotides: TGTGCCAGCAGCCAAGTTACAGAACCGAATCAGCCCCAGCATTTT.

This clonotype has just a few counts. The CDR3: CASSVRVRDEQFF. The CDR3 nucleotides are TGTGCCAGCAGCGTAAGGGTAAGGGATGAGCAGTTCTTC. The chain has TRBV9 and TRBJ2-1; unclear D gene. With 1 base removed from V and 8 bases from J, the gap between germline ends came to 10 bases. Germline assignment: CDR1 SGDLS and CDR2 YYNGEE. The length of the CDR3 is 13 residues.

This clonotype was observed many times. The chain joins TRBV11-2 to TRBJ2-7; the match to TRBD1 covers 10 bases. The CDR3 spans 15 residues. Trimming cost V 6 bases and J 3 bases; bases outside gene matches: 8. Looked up from germline, CDR1 is SGHAT and CDR2 is FQNNGV. This CDR3 reads CASSSPGQGIYEQYF. Here the CDR3 DNA reads TGTGCCAGCAGTTCCCCGGGACAGGGGATCTACGAGCAGTACTTC.

In this sample, this clonotype turned up once. The genes are TRBV12-3 or TRBV12-4 and TRBJ1-1; D gene unclear. V lost 3 bases and J 2 bases, leaving 16 bases between the germline ends. The CDR3 totals 16 residues. CDR3 sequence: CASSFSPWAANTEAFF. CDR3 DNA: TGTGCCAGCAGTTTTTCCCCCTGGGCGGCCAACACTGAAGCTTTCTTT.

The chain joins TRBV20-1 to TRBJ2-1, with 7 nucleotides matching TRBD2. CDR1 DFQATT and CDR2 SNEGSKA come from the germline V gene (reference sequence). The CDR3 is 16 amino acids. The ends lost 0 bases at V and 4 bases at J; junction bases unmatched: 9. CDR3: CSARDRSSGKYNEQFF. As DNA, the CDR3 is TGCAGTGCTAGAGATCGGTCTAGCGGCAAGTACAATGAGCAGTTCTTC.

This clonotype showed up just a few times. The gene calls are TRBV7-9 and TRBJ2-1; no clear D. The V and J ends lost 5 bases and 7 bases respectively, with 15 bases between them. From germline, CDR1 is SEHNR and CDR2 FQNEAQ (reference sequence). The CDR3 totals 14 residues. CDR3 loop: CASSPLLGQNEQFF. The CDR3 DNA is TGTGCCAGCAGCCCTCTCCTAGGTCAGAATGAGCAGTTCTTC. Variable domain in full (rest from reference TRBV7-9 and TRBJ2-1): DTGVSQNPRHKITKRGQNVTFRCDPISEHNRLYWYRQTLGQGPEFLTYFQNEAQLEKSRLLSDRFSAERPKGSFSTLEIQRTEQGDSAMYLCASSPLLGQNEQFFGPGTRLTVL.

This clonotype appeared a few times. The chain has TRBV20-1 and TRBJ2-7, with a weak D call TRBD2 (6 bases). V gave up 0 bases and J gave up 0 bases, with 12 bases separating them. The CDR3 length is 15 residues. Germline CDR1 is DFQATT and CDR2 is SNEGSKA (reference sequence). The CDR3 sequence is CSARERTGDSYEQYF. CDR3 DNA: TGCAGTGCTAGAGAGCGGACGGGAGACTCCTACGAGCAGTACTTC.

The chain combines TRBV5-1 with TRBJ2-5; 7 nucleotides line up with TRBD2. The CDR3 consists of 15 residues. The germline V gene has CDR1 SGHRS and CDR2 YFSETQ. The junction had 11 bases not matched to a gene; V was cut back by 3 bases and J by 6 bases. CDR3 in amino acids: CASSSMFAGVKTQYF. The CDR3, as DNA: TGCGCCAGCAGCTCCATGTTCGCGGGGGTAAAGACCCAGTACTTC.

V and J are TRBV12-3 or TRBV12-4 and TRBJ2-6, with 10 bases that match TRBD1. Trimming at V came to 7 bases and at J to 2 bases, leaving 14 bases not matched to a gene. The CDR3 has 19 amino acids. This CDR3 reads CASTNLRDRGLAGANVLTF. CDR3 coding DNA: TGTGCCAGCACCAACCTCCGGGACAGGGGATTGGCTGGGGCCAACGTCCTGACTTTC.

This clonotype has a handful of counts. V is TRBV6-5 and J is TRBJ1-2; 7 nucleotides align to TRBD1. V shed 4 bases, J shed 3 bases, and the junction held 8 bases outside the gene matches. From germline, CDR1 is MNHEY and CDR2 SVGAGI. The CDR3 is made up of 15 amino acids. As DNA, the CDR3 is TGTGCCAGCAGTTTAACGGGACAGCCTCACTATGGCTACACCTTC. Translation: CASSLTGQPHYGYTF.

V gene TRBV7-9 combines with J gene TRBJ2-3, with TRBD2 identical over 7 bases. Trimming took 5 bases from V and 4 from J; bases not matched to a gene: 9. The CDR3 has 15 amino acids. Looked up from germline, CDR1 is SEHNR and CDR2 is FQNEAQ (reference sequence). The CDR3 is CASSQTSVLADTQYF. CDR3 nucleotides: TGTGCCAGCAGCCAAACTAGCGTTCTCGCAGATACGCAGTATTTT.

This chain links TRBV15 with TRBJ2-5; the match to TRBD1 covers 7 bases. Trimming cost V 4 bases and J 4 bases; bases outside gene matches: 9. The CDR3 is made up of 15 amino acids. CDR1 LNHNV and CDR2 YYDKDF come from the germline V gene (reference sequence). The CDR3 region has the DNA TGTGCCACCAGCACTTCACAGGGGATGAGAGAGACCCAGTACTTC. Its protein is CATSTSQGMRETQYF. The full variable domain, with the rest looked up from reference TRBV15 and TRBJ2-5, is DAMVIQNPRYQVTQFGKPVTLSCSQTLNHNVMYWYQQKSSQAPKLLFHYYDKDFNNEADTPDNFQSRRPNTSFCFLDIRSPGLGDTAMYLCATSTSQGMRETQYFGPGTRLLVL.

In this sample, this clonotype turned up a few times. The V call is TRBV7-9, the J call TRBJ2-7; D might be TRBD1 (6 bases). V shed 5 bases and J shed 5 bases, with 10 bases lying between them. The CDR3 length is 12 residues. Germline V gene sequence: CDR1 SEHNR, CDR2 FQNEAQ (reference sequence). Here the CDR3 reads CASSKQGNEQYF. The CDR3 DNA is TGTGCCAGCAGCAAACAGGGAAACGAGCAGTACTTC. Complete variable domain (other parts from reference TRBV7-9 and TRBJ2-7): DTGVSQNPRHKITKRGQNVTFRCDPISEHNRLYWYRQTLGQGPEFLTYFQNEAQLEKSRLLSDRFSAERPKGSFSTLEIQRTEQGDSAMYLCASSKQGNEQYFGPGTRLTVT.

The chain employs TRBV4-3 and TRBJ2-3; 13 bases agree with TRBD2. The CDR3 has 14 amino acids. Germline values: CDR1 LGHNA, CDR2 YSLEER. V trimming: 3 bases; J trimming: 7 bases; junction bases outside the gene matches: 1. CDR3 in amino acids: CASSQGTSGNTQYF. CDR3 bases: TGCGCCAGCAGCCAGGGGACTAGCGGGAATACGCAGTATTTT.